This T cell receptor (beta chain) appears in the sequencing data of a study of T cell changes during pregnancy in multiple sclerosis (dated by TCRdb to between 2017 and 2020). Describing the broader study: In women with multiple sclerosis, the researchers looked at how the T cell repertoire shifted as pregnancy progressed.

Preparation of the library involved the immunoSEQ multiplex PCR assay. The source is immuneACCESS, and TCRdb retained only in-frame sequences with V and J called. Part of the clones is not carried over; for the studies checked, unresolved V genes explain less than half of this, and the remainder is unexplained. In all, the sample holds 40,000 or so clones, and around 92% of those were seen once. The top ten clonotypes cover about 8.9% of the sample. The cysteine opens and the phenylalanine closes a CDR3 of 14 amino acids. Just CDR3 DNA is preserved here, 42 bases in frame from base 1. V is cut back by 1 base and J by 5 bases, with 1 base in the junction unmatched. The germline V gene supplies CDR1 SGHVS and CDR2 FNYEAQ. A word on this clone: No antigen is known for it. There are no base qualities to consult, and no much larger clone falls within one base.

The receptor's source is a female donor with multiple sclerosis, enrolled in a pregnancy study. The sequencing here drew on CD8+ T cells from peripheral blood mononuclear cells, taken in the third trimester of pregnancy. The sequence is built from TRBV7-6 and TRBJ2-7; 11 middle bases align to TRBD1. For the CDR3, the sequence is CASSLGTGGNEQYF. The DNA reads as follows: TGTGCCAGCAGCTTAGGGACAGGGGGCAACGAGCAGTACTTC.